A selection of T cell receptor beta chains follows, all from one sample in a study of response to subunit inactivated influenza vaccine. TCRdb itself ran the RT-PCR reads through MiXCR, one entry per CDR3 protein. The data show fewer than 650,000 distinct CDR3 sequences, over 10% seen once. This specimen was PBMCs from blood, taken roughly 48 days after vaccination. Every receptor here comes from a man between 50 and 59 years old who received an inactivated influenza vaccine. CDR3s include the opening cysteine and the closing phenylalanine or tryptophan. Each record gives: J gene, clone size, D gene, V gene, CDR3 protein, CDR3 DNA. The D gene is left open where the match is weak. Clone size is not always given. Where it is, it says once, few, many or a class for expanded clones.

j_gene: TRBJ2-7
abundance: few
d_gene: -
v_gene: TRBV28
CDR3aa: CASSLMRLVGYEQYF
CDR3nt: TGTGCCAGCAGTTTAATGAGACTAGTAGGGTACGAGCAGTACTTC

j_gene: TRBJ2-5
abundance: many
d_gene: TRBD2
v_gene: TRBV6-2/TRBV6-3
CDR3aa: CASSPGTSGYQETQYF
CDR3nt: TGTGCCAGCAGCCCTGGGACTAGCGGGTACCAAGAGACCCAGTACTTC

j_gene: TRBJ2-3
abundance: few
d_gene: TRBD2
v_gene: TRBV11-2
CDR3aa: CASSTDTETSGGPDTQYF
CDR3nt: TGTGCCAGCAGCACAGACACCGAAACTAGCGGGGGCCCAGATACGCAGTATTTT

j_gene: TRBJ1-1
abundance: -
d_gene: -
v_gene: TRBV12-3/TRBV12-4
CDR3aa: CASTLGVRSEAFF
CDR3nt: TGTGCCAGCACTTTAGGGGTACGAAGTGAAGCTTTCTTT

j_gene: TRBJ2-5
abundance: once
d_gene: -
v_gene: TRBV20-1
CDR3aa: CSARALGQGKETQYF
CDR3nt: TGCAGTGCTAGAGCCCTGGGGCAGGGCAAAGAGACCCAGTACTTC

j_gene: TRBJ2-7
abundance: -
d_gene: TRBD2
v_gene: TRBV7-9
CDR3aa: CASSEAGGQYF
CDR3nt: TGTGCCAGCAGCGAAGCGGGAGGACAGTACTTC

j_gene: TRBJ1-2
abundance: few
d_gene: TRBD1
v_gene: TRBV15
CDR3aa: CATSRGDRGPGYTF
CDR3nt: TGTGCCACCAGCAGAGGCGACAGGGGGCCTGGCTACACCTTC

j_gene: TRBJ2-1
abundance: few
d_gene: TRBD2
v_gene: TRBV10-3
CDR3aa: CAITTSGRAAYNEQFF
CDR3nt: TGTGCCATCACGACTAGCGGGAGGGCCGCCTACAATGAGCAGTTCTTC

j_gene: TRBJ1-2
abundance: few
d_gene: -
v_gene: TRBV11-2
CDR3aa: CASSALDTYGYTF
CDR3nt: TGTGCCAGCAGTGCATTGGACACTTATGGCTACACCTTC

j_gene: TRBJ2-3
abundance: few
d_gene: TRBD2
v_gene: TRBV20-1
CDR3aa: CSARPGTSGGDTQYF
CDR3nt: TGCAGTGCTAGGCCCGGGACTAGTGGTGGAGATACGCAGTATTTT

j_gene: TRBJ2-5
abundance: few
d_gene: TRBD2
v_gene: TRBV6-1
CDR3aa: CASSTIAGGRETQYF
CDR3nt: TGTGCCAGCAGCACAATAGCGGGAGGTCGAGAGACCCAGTACTTC

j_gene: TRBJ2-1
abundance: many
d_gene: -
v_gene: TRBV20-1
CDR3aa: CSARDSTGGASYNEQFF
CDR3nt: TGCAGTGCTAGAGATTCGACGGGGGGCGCATCCTACAATGAGCAGTTCTTC

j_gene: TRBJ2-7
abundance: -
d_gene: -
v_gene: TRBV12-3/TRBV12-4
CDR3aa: CASSDRQHEQYF
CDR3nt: TGTGCCAGCAGCGATAGACAGCACGAGCAGTACTTC

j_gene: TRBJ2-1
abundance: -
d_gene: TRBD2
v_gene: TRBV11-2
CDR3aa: CASSPRRGGLDEQFF
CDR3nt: TGTGCCAGCAGCCCGAGGCGGGGGGGCCTGGATGAGCAGTTCTTC

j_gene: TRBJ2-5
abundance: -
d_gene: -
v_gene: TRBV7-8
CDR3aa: CASSLTVRETQYF
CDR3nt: TGTGCCAGCAGCTTGACTGTGCGGGAGACCCAGTACTTC

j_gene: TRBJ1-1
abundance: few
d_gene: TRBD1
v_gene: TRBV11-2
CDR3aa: CASSLGRWDRVVDEAFF
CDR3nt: TGTGCCAGCAGCTTAGGGAGGTGGGACAGGGTAGTGGATGAAGCTTTCTTT

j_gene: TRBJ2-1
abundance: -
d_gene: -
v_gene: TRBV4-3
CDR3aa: CASSPGSTGRYNEQFF
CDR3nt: TGCGCCAGCAGCCCCGGGTCGACGGGACGTTATAATGAGCAGTTCTTC

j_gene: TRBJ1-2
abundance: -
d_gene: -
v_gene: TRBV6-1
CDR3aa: CASSEIGYDSDGYTF
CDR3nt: TGTGCCAGCAGTGAAATAGGGTACGATAGTGATGGCTACACCTTC

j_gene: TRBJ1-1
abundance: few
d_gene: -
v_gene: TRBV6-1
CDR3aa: CASKKTGTGVTEAFF
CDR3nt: TGTGCCAGCAAAAAAACCGGGACCGGGGTCACTGAAGCTTTCTTT

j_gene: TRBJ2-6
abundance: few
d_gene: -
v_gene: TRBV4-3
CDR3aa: CASSQDRLKSSGANVLTF
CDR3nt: TGCGCCAGCAGCCAAGACAGGCTGAAAAGCTCTGGGGCCAACGTCCTGACTTTC

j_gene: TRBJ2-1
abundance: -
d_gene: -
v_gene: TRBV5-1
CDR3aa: CASSWLGYPYNEQFF
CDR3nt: TGCGCCAGCAGCTGGTTGGGGTACCCCTACAATGAGCAGTTCTTC

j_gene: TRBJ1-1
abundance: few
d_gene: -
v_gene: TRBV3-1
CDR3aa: CASSQDREAFF
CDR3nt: TGTGCCAGCAGCCAAGATCGGGAAGCTTTCTTT

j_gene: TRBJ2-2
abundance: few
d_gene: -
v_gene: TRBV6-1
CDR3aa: CASAGTPNTGELFF
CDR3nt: TGTGCCAGCGCCGGGACCCCAAACACCGGGGAGCTGTTTTTT

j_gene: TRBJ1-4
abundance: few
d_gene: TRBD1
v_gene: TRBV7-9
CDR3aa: CASSSDTGTAVEKLFF
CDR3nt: TGTGCCAGCAGCTCGGATACCGGGACAGCGGTGGAAAAACTGTTTTTT

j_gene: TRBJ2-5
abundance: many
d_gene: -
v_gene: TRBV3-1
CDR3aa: CASTLYRAGEETQYF
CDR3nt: TGTGCCAGCACCTTATACCGGGCAGGAGAAGAGACCCAGTACTTC

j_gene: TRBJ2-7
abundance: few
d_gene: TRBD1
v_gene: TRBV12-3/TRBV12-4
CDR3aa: CASSATGTHEQYF
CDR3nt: TGTGCCAGCAGCGCGACAGGGACCCACGAGCAGTACTTC

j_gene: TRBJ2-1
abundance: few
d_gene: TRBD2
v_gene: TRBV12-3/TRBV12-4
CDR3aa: CASTRLPSGGRFWNEQFF
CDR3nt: TGTGCCAGCACCCGACTCCCTAGCGGGGGGCGGTTTTGGAATGAGCAGTTCTTC

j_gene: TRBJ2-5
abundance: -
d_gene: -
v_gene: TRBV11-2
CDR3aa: CASTFDRLQETQYF
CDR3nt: TGTGCCAGCACCTTCGACAGGCTACAAGAGACCCAGTACTTC

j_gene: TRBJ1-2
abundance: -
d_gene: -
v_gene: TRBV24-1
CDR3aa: CATFGGYGYTF
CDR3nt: TGTGCCACGTTCGGGGGCTATGGCTACACCTTC

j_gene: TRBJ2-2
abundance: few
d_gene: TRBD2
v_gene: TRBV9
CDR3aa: CASIAGEDTGELFF
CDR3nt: TGTGCCAGCATCGCGGGAGAGGACACCGGGGAGCTGTTTTTT

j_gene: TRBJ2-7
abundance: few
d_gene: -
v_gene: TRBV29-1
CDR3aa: CSVVSGTYEQYF
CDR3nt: TGCAGCGTTGTGTCGGGGACCTACGAGCAGTACTTC

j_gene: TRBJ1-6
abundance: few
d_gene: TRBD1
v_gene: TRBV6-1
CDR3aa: CASALTGTVNSPLHF
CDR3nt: TGTGCCAGTGCCTTAACCGGGACAGTAAATTCACCCCTCCACTTT

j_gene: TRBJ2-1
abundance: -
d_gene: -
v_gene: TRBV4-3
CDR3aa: CASSQEFGGSYNEQFF
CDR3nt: TGCGCCAGCAGCCAAGAGTTTGGGGGCTCCTACAATGAGCAGTTCTTC

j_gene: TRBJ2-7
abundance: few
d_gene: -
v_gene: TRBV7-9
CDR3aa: CASSYTGTSYEQYF
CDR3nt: TGTGCCAGCAGCTATACAGGGACCTCCTACGAGCAGTACTTC

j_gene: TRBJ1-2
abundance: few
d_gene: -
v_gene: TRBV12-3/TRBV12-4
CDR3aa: CASSTREGGSYTF
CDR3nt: TGTGCCAGCAGCACCCGGGAGGGGGGGAGCTACACCTTC

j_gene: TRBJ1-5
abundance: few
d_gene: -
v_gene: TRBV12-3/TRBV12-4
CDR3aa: CASSFSGISQPQHF
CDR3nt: TGTGCCAGCAGTTTTTCCGGGATCTCTCAGCCCCAGCATTTT

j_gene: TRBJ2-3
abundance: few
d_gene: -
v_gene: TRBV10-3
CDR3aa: CATSPSGPSTDTQYF
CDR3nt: TGTGCCACGTCCCCCAGCGGACCTAGCACAGATACGCAGTATTTT

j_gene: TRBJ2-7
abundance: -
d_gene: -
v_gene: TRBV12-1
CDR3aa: CASSFAQELRRKSYEQYF
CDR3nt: TGTGCCAGCAGCTTTGCGCAAGAACTCAGGCGAAAGTCCTACGAGCAGTACTTC

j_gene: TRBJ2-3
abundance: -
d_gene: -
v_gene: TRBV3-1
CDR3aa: CASSQVGGTRGTQYF
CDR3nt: TGTGCCAGCAGCCAAGTCGGCGGTACAAGAGGGACGCAGTATTTT

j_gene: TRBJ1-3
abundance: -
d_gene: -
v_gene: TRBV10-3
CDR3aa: CATGGDVVSGNTIYF
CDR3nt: TGTGCCACCGGGGGGGACGTCGTCTCTGGAAACACCATATATTTT

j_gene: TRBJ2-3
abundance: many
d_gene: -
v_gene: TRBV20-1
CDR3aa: CSASGGVPGQYF
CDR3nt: TGCAGTGCTAGCGGGGGTGTCCCGGGGCAGTATTTT

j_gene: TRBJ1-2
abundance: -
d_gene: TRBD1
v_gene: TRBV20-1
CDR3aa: CSAGDRDYGYTF
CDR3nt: TGCAGTGCTGGGGACAGAGACTATGGCTACACCTTC

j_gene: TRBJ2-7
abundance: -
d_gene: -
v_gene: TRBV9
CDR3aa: CASSVGGRGDEQYF
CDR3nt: TGTGCCAGCAGCGTGGGGGGCAGAGGCGACGAGCAGTACTTC

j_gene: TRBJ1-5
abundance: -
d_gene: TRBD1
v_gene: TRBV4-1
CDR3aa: CASSQGAGTGGEQPQHF
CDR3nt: TGCGCCAGCAGCCAAGGAGCCGGGACAGGGGGTGAACAGCCCCAGCATTTT

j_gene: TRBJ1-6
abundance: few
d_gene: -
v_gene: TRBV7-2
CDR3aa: CASSPAGVGSPLHF
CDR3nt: TGTGCCAGCAGCCCGGCAGGGGTTGGCTCACCCCTCCACTTT

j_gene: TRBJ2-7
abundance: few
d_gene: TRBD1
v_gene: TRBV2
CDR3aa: CASSDPGQVHSYEQYF
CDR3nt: TGTGCCAGCAGTGACCCGGGACAGGTGCACTCCTACGAGCAGTACTTC

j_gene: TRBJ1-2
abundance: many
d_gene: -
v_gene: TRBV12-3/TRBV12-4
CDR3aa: CASSFQGIEGYTF
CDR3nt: TGTGCCAGCAGTTTCCAGGGGATCGAGGGCTACACCTTC

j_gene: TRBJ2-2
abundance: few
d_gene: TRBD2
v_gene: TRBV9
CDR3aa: CASSPWTSVTGELFF
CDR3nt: TGTGCCAGCAGCCCTTGGACTAGCGTCACCGGGGAGCTGTTTTTT

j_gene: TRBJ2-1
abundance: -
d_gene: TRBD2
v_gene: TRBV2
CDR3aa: CAISLWTSGRQSSYNEQFF
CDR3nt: TGTGCCATCAGTTTATGGACTAGCGGGAGGCAAAGCTCCTACAATGAGCAGTTCTTC

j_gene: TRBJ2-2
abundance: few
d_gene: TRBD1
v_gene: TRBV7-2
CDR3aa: CASSWTGQTGELFF
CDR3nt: TGTGCCAGCAGCTGGACAGGGCAGACCGGGGAGCTGTTTTTT

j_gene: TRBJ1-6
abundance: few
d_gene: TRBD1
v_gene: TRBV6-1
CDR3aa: CATRTGGYNSPLHF
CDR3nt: TGTGCCACCCGGACAGGGGGTTATAATTCACCCCTCCACTTT

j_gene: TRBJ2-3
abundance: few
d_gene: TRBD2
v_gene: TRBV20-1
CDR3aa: CSANGLWTSVPDTQYF
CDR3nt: TGCAGTGCGAACGGCCTATGGACTAGCGTCCCAGATACGCAGTATTTT

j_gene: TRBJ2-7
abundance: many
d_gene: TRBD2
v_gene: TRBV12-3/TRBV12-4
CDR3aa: CASSLRGVPHEQYF
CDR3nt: TGTGCCAGCAGTTTACGGGGGGTCCCCCACGAGCAGTACTTC

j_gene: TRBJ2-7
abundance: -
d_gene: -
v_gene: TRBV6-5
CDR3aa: CASSYSRFGEQYF
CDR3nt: TGTGCCAGCAGTTACTCCAGGTTTGGTGAGCAGTACTTC

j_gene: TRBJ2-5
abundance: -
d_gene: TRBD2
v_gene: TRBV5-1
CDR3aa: CASSAGLAVGETQYF
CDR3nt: TGCGCCAGCAGCGCAGGACTAGCGGTGGGAGAGACCCAGTACTTC

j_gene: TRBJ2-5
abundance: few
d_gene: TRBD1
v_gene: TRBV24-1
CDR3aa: CATSDPTGGSEETQYF
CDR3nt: TGTGCCACCAGTGACCCGACAGGGGGGAGCGAAGAGACCCAGTACTTC

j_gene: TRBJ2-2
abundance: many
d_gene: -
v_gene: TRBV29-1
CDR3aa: CSTWTVNTGELFF
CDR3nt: TGCAGCACCTGGACAGTGAACACCGGGGAGCTGTTTTTT